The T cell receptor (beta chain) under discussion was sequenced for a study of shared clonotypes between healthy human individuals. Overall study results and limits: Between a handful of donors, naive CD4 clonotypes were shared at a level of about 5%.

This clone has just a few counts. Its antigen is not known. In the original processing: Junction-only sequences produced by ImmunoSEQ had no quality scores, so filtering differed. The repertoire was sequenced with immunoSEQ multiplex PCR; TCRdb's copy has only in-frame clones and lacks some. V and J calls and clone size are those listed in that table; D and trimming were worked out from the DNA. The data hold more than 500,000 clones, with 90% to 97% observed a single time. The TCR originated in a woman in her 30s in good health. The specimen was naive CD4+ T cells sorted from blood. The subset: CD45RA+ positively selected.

CDR3 sequence: CASSSRVYGYTF. The CDR3 DNA reads as TGTGCCAGCAGCTCGCGGGTATATGGCTACACCTTC. The V call is TRBV11-2, the J call TRBJ1-2; D remains unclear. Trimming took 4 bases from V and 5 from J, leaving 8 bases between them. This CDR3 is 12 amino acids long. Germline-derived CDR1 and CDR2 are SGHAT and FQNNGV.